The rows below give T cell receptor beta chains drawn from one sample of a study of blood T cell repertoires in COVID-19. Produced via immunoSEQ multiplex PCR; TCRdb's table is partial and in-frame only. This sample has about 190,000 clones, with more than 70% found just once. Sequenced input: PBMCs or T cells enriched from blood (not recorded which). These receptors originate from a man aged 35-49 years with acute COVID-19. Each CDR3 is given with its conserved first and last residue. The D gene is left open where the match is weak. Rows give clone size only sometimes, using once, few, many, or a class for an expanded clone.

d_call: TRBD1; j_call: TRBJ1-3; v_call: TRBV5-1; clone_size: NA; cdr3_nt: TGCGCCAGCAGCTTGTCATTACAGGGGGACACCATATATTTT; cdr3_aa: CASSLSLQGDTIYF
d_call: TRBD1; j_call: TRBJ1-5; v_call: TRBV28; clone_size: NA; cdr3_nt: TGTGCCAGCAGTTCCGGGACAGGCGTTCAGCCCCAGCATTTT; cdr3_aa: CASSSGTGVQPQHF
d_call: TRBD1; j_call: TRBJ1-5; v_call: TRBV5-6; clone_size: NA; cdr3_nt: TGTGCCAGCAGCTTGTGGGACAGGGAAAATCAGCCCCAGCATTTT; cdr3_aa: CASSLWDRENQPQHF
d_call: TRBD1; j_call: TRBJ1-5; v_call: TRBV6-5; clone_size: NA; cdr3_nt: TGTGCCAGCAGCCAAGGACAGGCCGACAATCAGCCCCAGCATTTT; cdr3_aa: CASSQGQADNQPQHF
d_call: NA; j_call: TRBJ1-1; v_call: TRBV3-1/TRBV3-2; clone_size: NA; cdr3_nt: TGTGCCAGCAGCCAAGATCGTACCTCCGGGGCTTTCTTT; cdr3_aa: CASSQDRTSGAFF
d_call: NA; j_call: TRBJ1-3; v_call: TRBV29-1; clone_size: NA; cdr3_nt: TGCAGCGTTGTCTTTCCGACAGTCTACTCTGGAAACACCATATATTTT; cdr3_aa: CSVVFPTVYSGNTIYF
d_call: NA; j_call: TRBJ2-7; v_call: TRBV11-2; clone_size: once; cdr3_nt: TGTGCCAGCAGCTTAATGGGGAGGCAAGTGGTCGAGCAGTACTTC; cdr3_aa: CASSLMGRQVVEQYF
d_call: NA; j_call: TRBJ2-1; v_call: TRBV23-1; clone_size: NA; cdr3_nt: TGCGCCAGCACTCCAACAAGAAGTGACAATGAGCAGTTCTTC; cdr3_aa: CASTPTRSDNEQFF
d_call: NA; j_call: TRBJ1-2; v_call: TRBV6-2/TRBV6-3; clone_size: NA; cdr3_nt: TGTGCCAGCAGTTACTCGTCCTGGAGCCTCACTTGGGGCTACACCTTC; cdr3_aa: CASSYSSWSLTWGYTF
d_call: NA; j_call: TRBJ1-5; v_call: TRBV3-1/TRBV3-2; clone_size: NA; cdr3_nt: TGTGCCAGCAGCCAAGGACAGGTGGGTCAGCCCCAGCATTTT; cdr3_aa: CASSQGQVGQPQHF
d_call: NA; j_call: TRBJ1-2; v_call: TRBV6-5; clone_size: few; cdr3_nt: TGTGCCAGCAGTTACTCAAAAGCGTCAGGCTACACCTTC; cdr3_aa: CASSYSKASGYTF
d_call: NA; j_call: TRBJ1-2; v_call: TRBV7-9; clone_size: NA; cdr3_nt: TGTGCCAGCAACGTCGGACTTTCCAAAGTCAGCTACACCTTC; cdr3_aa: CASNVGLSKVSYTF
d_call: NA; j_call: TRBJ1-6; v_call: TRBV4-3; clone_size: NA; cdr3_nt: TGCGCCAGCAGCCAAGCGCACAGGTGGGATTCACCCCTCCACTTT; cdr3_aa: CASSQAHRWDSPLHF
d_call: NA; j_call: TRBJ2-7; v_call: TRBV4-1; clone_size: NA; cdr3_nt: TGCGCCAGCAGGGTACTAGTCGAGGGCTCTGAGCAGTACTTC; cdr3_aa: CASRVLVEGSEQYF